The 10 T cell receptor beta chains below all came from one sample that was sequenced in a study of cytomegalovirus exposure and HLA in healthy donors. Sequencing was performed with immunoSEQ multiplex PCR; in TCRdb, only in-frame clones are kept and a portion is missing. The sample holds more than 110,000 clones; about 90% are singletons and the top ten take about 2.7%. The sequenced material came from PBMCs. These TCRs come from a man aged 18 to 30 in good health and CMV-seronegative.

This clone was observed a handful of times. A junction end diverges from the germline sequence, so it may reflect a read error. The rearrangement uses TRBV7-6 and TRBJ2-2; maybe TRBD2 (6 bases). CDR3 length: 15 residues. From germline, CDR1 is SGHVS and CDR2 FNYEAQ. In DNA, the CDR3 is TGTGCCAGCAGCCTAGCGCCCCAGGCGACCGGGGAGCTGTTTTTT. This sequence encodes CASSLAPQATGELFF.

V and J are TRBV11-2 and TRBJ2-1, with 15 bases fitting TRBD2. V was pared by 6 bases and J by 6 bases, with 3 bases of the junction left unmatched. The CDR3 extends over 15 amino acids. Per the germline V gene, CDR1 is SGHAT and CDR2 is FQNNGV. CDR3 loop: CASRRTSGRANEQFF. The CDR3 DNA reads TGTGCCAGCAGACGGACTAGCGGGAGGGCCAATGAGCAGTTCTTC.

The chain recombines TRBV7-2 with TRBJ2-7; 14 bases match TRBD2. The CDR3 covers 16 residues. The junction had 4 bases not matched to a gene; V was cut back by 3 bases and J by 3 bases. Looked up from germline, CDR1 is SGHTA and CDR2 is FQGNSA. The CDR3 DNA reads TGTGCCAGCAGCTTTGGGACTAGCGGGAGCGTCTACGAGCAGTACTTC. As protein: CASSFGTSGSVYEQYF.

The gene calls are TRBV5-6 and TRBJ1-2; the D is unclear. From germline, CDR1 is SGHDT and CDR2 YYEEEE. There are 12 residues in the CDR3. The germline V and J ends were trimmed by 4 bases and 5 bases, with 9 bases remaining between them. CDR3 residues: CASSRGGYGYTF. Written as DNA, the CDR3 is TGTGCCAGCAGCCGCGGAGGGTATGGCTACACCTTC.

The CDR3 spells CASEDRPRTGNTIYF. CDR3 bases: TGTGCCAGCGAGGACAGACCCAGGACTGGAAACACCATATATTTT. The J gene is TRBJ1-3, the V gene TRBV6-1, with TRBD1 as a possible D gene (6 bases). Germline CDR1 and CDR2: MNHNS and SASEGT. Trimming removed 8 bases from V and 2 bases from J, with 16 bases in between. The CDR3 has 15 residues.

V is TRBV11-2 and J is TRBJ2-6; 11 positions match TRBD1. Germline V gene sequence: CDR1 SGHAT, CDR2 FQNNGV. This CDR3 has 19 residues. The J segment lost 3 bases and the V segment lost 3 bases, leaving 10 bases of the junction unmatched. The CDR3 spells CASSFLRGQGALGANVLTF. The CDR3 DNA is TGTGCCAGCAGCTTTCTTCGCGGACAGGGGGCGCTTGGGGCCAACGTCCTGACTTTC.

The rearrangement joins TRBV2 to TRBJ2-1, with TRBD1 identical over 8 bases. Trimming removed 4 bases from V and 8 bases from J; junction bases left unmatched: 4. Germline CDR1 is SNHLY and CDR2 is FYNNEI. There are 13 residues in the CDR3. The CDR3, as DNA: TGTGCCAGCAGTGGACAGGGGTCCGATGAGCAGTTCTTC. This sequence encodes CASSGQGSDEQFF.

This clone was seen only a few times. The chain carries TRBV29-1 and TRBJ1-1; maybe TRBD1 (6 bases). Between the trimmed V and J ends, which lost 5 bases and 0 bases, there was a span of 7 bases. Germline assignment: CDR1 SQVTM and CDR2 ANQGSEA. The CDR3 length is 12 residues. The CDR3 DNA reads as TGCAGCGTTCGGGACATGAACACTGAAGCTTTCTTT. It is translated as CSVRDMNTEAFF.

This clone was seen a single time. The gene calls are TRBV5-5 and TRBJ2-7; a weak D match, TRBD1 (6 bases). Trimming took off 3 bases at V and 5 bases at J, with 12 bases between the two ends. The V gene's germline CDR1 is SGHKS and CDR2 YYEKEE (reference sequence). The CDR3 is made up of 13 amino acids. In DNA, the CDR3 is TGTGCCAGCAGCTCTACAGGGATCCACGAGCAGTACTTC. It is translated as CASSSTGIHEQYF.

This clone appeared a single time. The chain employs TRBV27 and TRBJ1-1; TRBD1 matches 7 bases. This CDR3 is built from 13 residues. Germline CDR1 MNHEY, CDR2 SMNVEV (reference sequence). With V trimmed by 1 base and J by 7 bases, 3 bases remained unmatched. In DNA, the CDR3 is TGTGCCAGCAGTTTATATCCAGGGGGTGAAGCTTTCTTT. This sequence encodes CASSLYPGGEAFF.